The 9 T cell receptor beta chains in this list originate from one sample, sequenced in a study of T-cell reconstitution after alpha-beta-depleted transplantation in children. This sample's TCRbeta library carried unique molecular identifier barcodes. TCRdb recomputed calls from the PCR reads with MiXCR, one row per CDR3 protein. The repertoire holds around 680,000 distinct CDR3 sequences, with over 15% as singletons. The source material was PBMCs from the stem cell graft donor, sampled from the stem cell graft. The receptors were sampled from a human donor who donated a stem cell graft to a child with acute myeloid leukemia.

This clonotype has at least ten counts. The chain employs TRBV20-1 and TRBJ2-7; D is uncertain. The V end lost 1 base, the J end lost 6 bases, and 7 bases lay between the germline ends. This CDR3 is 11 amino acids long. Per the germline V gene, CDR1 is DFQATT and CDR2 is SNEGSKA (reference sequence). The CDR3 region is CSARVTGEQYF. The CDR3 coding sequence is TGCAGTGCTAGAGTAACGGGCGAGCAGTACTTC.

This clonotype was seen only a few times. CDR3 bases: TGCGCCAGCGGGCCCTCCGTCGGCGGCCCCTACGAGCAGTACTTC. This translates into CASGPSVGGPYEQYF. The chain employs TRBV5-1 and TRBJ2-7; D not resolved. V dropped 7 bases and J dropped 2 bases, with 19 bases sitting between them. In germline, CDR1 is SGHRS, CDR2 YFSETQ. This CDR3 is 15 amino acids long.

The table lists this clonotype with a few counts. The rearrangement joins TRBV29-1 to TRBJ2-2; D gene unclear. Germline values: CDR1 SQVTM, CDR2 ANQGSEA. The V and J ends lost 6 bases and 4 bases respectively, with 12 bases between them. The CDR3 contains 13 residues. CDR3 sequence: CSVWQPGTGELFF. The CDR3 DNA is TGCAGCGTATGGCAGCCAGGCACCGGGGAGCTGTTTTTT.

This clonotype was detected ten times or more. J is TRBJ2-1 and V is TRBV4-3; D may be TRBD2 (6 bases). This CDR3 contains 15 residues. Deletions cut 1 base from V and 8 bases from J, with 15 bases between. Per the germline V gene, CDR1 is LGHNA and CDR2 is YSLEER. The CDR3 is CASSQGGADLYEQFF. The CDR3 DNA reads TGCGCCAGCAGCCAAGGCGGGGCCGATCTGTATGAGCAGTTCTTC.

This clonotype was observed at least ten times. V is TRBV29-1 and J is TRBJ2-7; D is ambiguous. CDR3 length: 11 residues. The germline V and J ends were trimmed by 2 bases and 1 base, with 3 bases remaining between them. Germline CDR1 is SQVTM and CDR2 is ANQGSEA. CDR3: CSVEQSYEQYF. The CDR3 nucleotides are TGCAGCGTTGAACAGTCCTACGAGCAGTACTTC.

V usage is TRBV27 and J usage is TRBJ2-7; no clear D. This CDR3 spans 15 amino acids. Germline CDR1 MNHEY, CDR2 SMNVEV (reference sequence). Trimming left V 5 bases short and J 4 bases short, with 18 bases between. The CDR3 region has the DNA TGTGCCAGCAGTCCACGGACCTCTCTACCTTACGAGCAGTACTTC. This gives the protein CASSPRTSLPYEQYF.

This clonotype has a count of ten or more. The V gene is TRBV5-5, the J gene TRBJ2-1; TRBD1 matches 12 bases. The CDR3 runs 16 residues. Germline CDR1 and CDR2: SGHKS and YYEKEE (reference sequence). Germline trimming cut 4 bases from V and 5 bases from J; bases unmatched to any gene: 7. The CDR3 nucleotides read TGTGCCAGCAGCACGGGACAGGGGGCGTTTCACAATGAGCAGTTCTTC. Protein: CASSTGQGAFHNEQFF.

This clonotype occurred a few times. The V call is TRBV15, the J call TRBJ2-7; D gene unclear. V lost 5 bases and J 8 bases, leaving 13 bases between the germline ends. Germline V gene lookup returns CDR1 LNHNV and CDR2 YYDKDF (reference sequence). The CDR3 extends over 12 amino acids. CDR3 nucleotides: TGTGCCACCAGCGGCCGGACCAGTAAGCAGTACTTC. Its protein product is CATSGRTSKQYF.

This clonotype turned up a few times. This chain connects TRBV5-1 to TRBJ2-5; D uncertain. CDR3 length: 13 amino acids. V shed 4 bases and J shed 4 bases, with 11 bases lying between them. The germline CDR1 and CDR2 sequences are SGHRS and YFSETQ. DNA for the CDR3: TGCGCCAGCAGCACTACAAGAGGAGAGACCCAGTACTTC. Amino acid sequence: CASSTTRGETQYF. The full variable domain, completed using reference TRBV5-1 and TRBJ2-5, is KAGVTQTPRYLIKTRGQQVTLSCSPISGHRSVSWYQQTPGQGLQFLFEYFSETQRNKGNFPGRFSGRQFSNSRSEMNVSTLELGDSALYLCASSTTRGETQYFGPGTRLLVL.